This paragraph covers one T cell receptor beta chain sequence. This entry is derived from a study of cytomegalovirus exposure and HLA in healthy donors. On the study more broadly: In a later analysis, it was reported that the 120 or so validation repertoires had been produced on the same platform as the roughly 700 repertoires belonging to the first cohort.

CDR1 is SGHDT and CDR2 is YYEEEE in the germline V gene. With 0 bases removed from V and 0 bases from J, the gap between germline ends came to 6 bases. CDR3 size: 14 residues. Assay used: immunoSEQ multiplex PCR; TCRdb lists only in-frame clones, some missing. The table records 80,000 to 100,000 clones, roughly 84% of them present only once. Sequencing input: PBMCs. This chain joins TRBV5-6 and TRBJ2-5; D gene ambiguous. The sequence derives from a man aged 18 to 30 in good health and CMV-seropositive. The CDR3 here is CASSLADYQETQYF. Here the CDR3 DNA reads TGTGCCAGCAGCTTGGCCGACTACCAAGAGACCCAGTACTTC.